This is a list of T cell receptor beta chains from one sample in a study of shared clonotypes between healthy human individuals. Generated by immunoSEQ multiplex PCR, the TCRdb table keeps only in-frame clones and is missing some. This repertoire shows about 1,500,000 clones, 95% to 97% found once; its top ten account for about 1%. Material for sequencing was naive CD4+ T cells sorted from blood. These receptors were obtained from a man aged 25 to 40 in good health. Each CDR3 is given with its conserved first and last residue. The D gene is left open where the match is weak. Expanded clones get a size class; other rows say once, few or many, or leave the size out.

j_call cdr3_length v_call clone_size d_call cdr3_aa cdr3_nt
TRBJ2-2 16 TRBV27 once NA CARRQGFSGLTGELFF TGTGCCAGACGACAGGGTTTTAGCGGGCTAACCGGGGAGCTGTTTTTT
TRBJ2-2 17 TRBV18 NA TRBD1 CASSPYPGGDYAGELFF TGTGCCAGCTCACCTTATCCAGGGGGCGACTATGCCGGGGAGCTGTTTTTT
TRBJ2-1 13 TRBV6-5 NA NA CASSPDRIDEQFF TGTGCCAGCAGTCCGGACAGAATCGATGAGCAGTTCTTC
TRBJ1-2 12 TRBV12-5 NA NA CASGLGKLDYTF TGTGCTAGTGGTTTGGGCAAGTTAGACTACACCTTC
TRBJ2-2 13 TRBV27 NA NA CASSRVNTGELFF TGTGCCAGCAGTAGAGTGAACACCGGGGAGCTGTTTTTT
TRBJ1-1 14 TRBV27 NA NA CASSLSSRSTEAFF TGTGCCAGCAGTTTATCTTCACGAAGCACTGAAGCTTTCTTT
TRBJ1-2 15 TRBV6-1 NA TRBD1 CASSELSGQGARYTF TGTGCCAGCAGTGAGCTATCGGGACAGGGGGCGCGGTACACCTTC
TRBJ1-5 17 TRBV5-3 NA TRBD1 CARSFDRGRVSNQPQHF TGTGCCAGAAGCTTCGACAGGGGGCGAGTTAGCAATCAGCCCCAGCATTTT
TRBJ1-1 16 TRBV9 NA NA CASSVVVPGRGFEAFF TGTGCCAGCAGCGTAGTAGTACCAGGAAGAGGTTTTGAAGCTTTCTTT
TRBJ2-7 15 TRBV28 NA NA CASSLSPGPPYEQYF TGTGCCAGCAGTTTATCCCCCGGCCCTCCTTACGAGCAGTACTTC
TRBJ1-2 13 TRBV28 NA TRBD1 CASTATGEYGYTF TGTGCCAGCACCGCGACAGGGGAATATGGCTACACCTTC